Each of the 17 T cell receptor beta chains below was sequenced from the same sample in a study of glioma-infiltrating T cells. Amplification of TCR alpha and beta CDR3 regions from RNA used iRepertoire nested multiplex PCR. TCRdb re-analysed the multiplex PCR reads in MiXCR, keeping a single row per CDR3 protein. The table lists roughly 120,000 distinct CDR3 sequences, about 25% of them singletons, with just under 35% in the top ten. Sequencing was done on a sample of glioma tissue, nonneoplastic brain tissue, or PBMCs (not recorded which). The receptors originated from a human donor with low-grade glioma or glioblastoma, undergoing nonglioma brain surgery, or in good health (not recorded which).

This clonotype was counted ten times or more. This chain joins TRBV4-3 and TRBJ2-5; D unresolved. Germline CDR1 is LGHNA and CDR2 is YSLEER. V lost 3 bases to trimming and J lost 3 bases, with 8 bases between them. The length of the CDR3 is 13 residues. The CDR3, as DNA: TGCGCCAGCAGCCACGAGACCAAAGAGACCCAGTACTTC. Its protein is CASSHETKETQYF.

This clonotype appeared many times. The chain combines TRBV18 with TRBJ1-5; D is uncertain. The ends were cut back, 1 base at V and 5 bases at J, with 9 bases in the middle. The germline V gene encodes CDR1 KGHSH and CDR2 LQKENI. The CDR3 covers 14 residues. CDR3 protein: CASSPQAADQPQHF. The CDR3 DNA reads TGTGCCAGCTCACCACAGGCAGCGGATCAGCCCCAGCATTTT.

The chain is built from TRBV5-1 and TRBJ2-7; D not resolved. The CDR3 contains 15 residues. Per germline, CDR1 SGHRS and CDR2 YFSETQ. The germline V and J ends were trimmed by 0 bases and 5 bases, with 15 bases remaining between them. Written as DNA, the CDR3 is TGCGCCAGCAGCTTGGAGGCAAGGTCCCCTCACGAGCAGTACTTC. Amino acids: CASSLEARSPHEQYF.

This clonotype has a count of ten or more. The chain joins TRBV2 to TRBJ1-1, with unresolved D. CDR1 SNHLY and CDR2 FYNNEI come from the germline V gene. The CDR3 is made up of 13 amino acids. V was trimmed by 4 bases and J by 3 bases, leaving 9 bases between them. DNA for the CDR3: TGTGCCAGCAGTGTTGACTCCTACACTGAAGCTTTCTTT. Translation: CASSVDSYTEAFF. Using reference TRBV2 and TRBJ1-1 for the parts outside the CDR3, the full variable domain is EPEVTQTPSHQVTQMGQEVILRCVPISNHLYFYWYRQILGQKVEFLVSFYNNEISEKSEIFDDQFSVERPDGSNFTLKIRSTKLEDSAMYFCASSVDSYTEAFFGQGTRLTVV.

Details on this clonotype: A read error may account for a junction end that differs from germline. The rearrangement links TRBV19 to TRBJ2-7; perhaps TRBD1 as D (6 bases). The CDR3 covers 12 residues. The germline CDR1 and CDR2 sequences are LNHDA and SQIVND (reference sequence). The CDR3 nucleotides are TGTGCCAATAGTATTAAAGGGGGAGAGCAGTACTTC. It codes for CANSIKGGEQYF.

This clonotype was detected many times. The gene calls are TRBV20-1 and TRBJ2-5; D may be TRBD1 or TRBD2 (5 bases each). V was pared by 0 bases and J by 5 bases, with 16 bases between. The length of the CDR3 is 15 residues. The V gene's germline CDR1 is DFQATT and CDR2 SNEGSKA (reference sequence). CDR3 amino acids: CSARDYGAPKETQYF. As DNA, the CDR3 is TGCAGTGCTAGAGATTACGGGGCCCCGAAGGAGACCCAGTACTTC.

This clonotype was counted at least ten times. The chain couples TRBV29-1 to TRBJ1-2, with D hard to call. Germline CDR1 SQVTM, CDR2 ANQGSEA. The CDR3 runs 10 residues. V lost 8 bases, J lost 10 bases, and 14 bases lay in between. As DNA, the CDR3 is TGCAGCACGGCAGCCGGGGACTACACCTTC. Translated: CSTAAGDYTF.

This clonotype has at least ten counts. The chain recombines TRBV4-1 with TRBJ1-1; D is ambiguous. Trimming cost V 2 bases and J 1 base, with 14 bases left between them. Looked up from germline, CDR1 is MGHRA and CDR2 is YSYEKL. The CDR3 totals 16 residues. For the CDR3, the DNA is TGCGCCAGCAGCCAATCCGGGAGAGGCGGGAACACTGAAGCTTTCTTT. This gives the protein CASSQSGRGGNTEAFF.

At least ten counts were recorded for this clonotype. The CDR3 DNA follows: TGCGCCAGCAGCCTCGGGACAAAAGAGACCCAGTACTTC. It specifies CASSLGTKETQYF. The V and J genes are TRBV4-3 and TRBJ2-5; possible D gene TRBD1, 6 bases. V lost 4 bases and J lost 3, with 9 bases in between. Germline assignment: CDR1 LGHNA and CDR2 YSLEER. The CDR3 length is 13 residues.

This clonotype showed up many times. The J gene is TRBJ1-5, the V gene TRBV27, with a tentative D call TRBD1 (6 bases). In germline, CDR1 is MNHEY, CDR2 SMNVEV (reference sequence). V was pared by 3 bases and J by 2 bases, with 17 bases between. The CDR3 is made up of 17 amino acids. The CDR3 sequence: CASSFLRGGLRNQPQHF. Written as DNA, the CDR3 is TGTGCCAGCAGTTTCTTGAGGGGGGGGCTTCGCAATCAGCCCCAGCATTTT.

A note on this clonotype: One end of the junction varies from germline; a read error may be responsible. J is TRBJ1-5 and V is TRBV20-1, with TRBD1 as a possible D gene (6 bases). The CDR3 has 12 residues. Germline V gene sequence: CDR1 DFQATT, CDR2 SNEGSKA (reference sequence). The CDR3 here is CSSSTGRQHQHF. DNA of the CDR3: TGCAGTTCTAGTACAGGGAGACAGCACCAGCATTTT.

This clonotype was picked up many times. The gene calls are TRBV12-3 or TRBV12-4 and TRBJ1-5; the D gene is possibly TRBD1 (5 bases). The CDR3 extends over 14 amino acids. V was clipped by 6 bases and J by 9 bases, with 18 bases between them. CDR3 sequence: CASSYGGPEGPQHF. The CDR3 DNA reads as TGTGCCAGCAGCTACGGGGGTCCTGAGGGGCCCCAGCATTTT.

This clonotype was recorded at least ten times. The CDR3 loop is CASSQVLAVNEQFF. In DNA, the CDR3 is TGCGCCAGCAGCCAAGTACTAGCGGTGAATGAGCAGTTCTTC. The gene calls are TRBV4-3 and TRBJ2-1; 8 positions agree with TRBD2. Trimming removed 1 base from V and 7 bases from J; junction bases left unmatched: 3. The germline V gene has CDR1 LGHNA and CDR2 YSLEER. This CDR3 region has 14 residues.

In this sample, this clonotype turned up many times. The V and J genes are TRBV2 and TRBJ2-2; TRBD1 aligns across 8 bases. The CDR3 is 14 residues long. Per germline, CDR1 SNHLY and CDR2 FYNNEI. The V gene end was trimmed by 6 bases and the J gene end by 5 bases; junction bases not matched to a gene: 5. In DNA form, the CDR3 reads TGTGCCAGCAGGGACAGGGTCGGTACCGGGGAGCTGTTTTTT. This codes for CASRDRVGTGELFF.

This clonotype was counted ten times or more. This chain uses TRBV18 with TRBJ2-1, with a possible D match to TRBD1 (5 bases). V lost 3 bases and J lost 0, with 12 bases in between. The CDR3 spans 16 residues. CDR1 is KGHSH, CDR2 LQKENI, per germline. The CDR3 sequence: CASSPRDRSSYNEQFF. The DNA of the CDR3 is TGTGCCAGCTCACCCAGGGATAGGTCCTCCTACAATGAGCAGTTCTTC. The complete variable domain, with remaining parts taken from reference TRBV18 and TRBJ2-1, reads NAGVMQNPRHLVRRRGQEARLRCSPMKGHSHVYWYRQLPEEGLKFMVYLQKENIIDESGMPKERFSAEFPKEGPSILRIQQVVRGDSAAYFCASSPRDRSSYNEQFFGPGTRLTVL.

There are many counts of this clonotype. The V call is TRBV7-9, the J call TRBJ1-1, with no clear D. The CDR3 is 11 residues long. CDR1 and CDR2 from the germline V gene are SEHNR and FQNEAQ (reference sequence). V lost 5 bases and J lost 8, with 9 bases in between. The CDR3, as DNA: TGTGCCAGCAGCCCCCACCCAGAAGCTTTCTTT. This encodes CASSPHPEAFF.

This clonotype appeared many times. The V and J genes are TRBV7-2 and TRBJ2-1; 9 nucleotides match TRBD2. The CDR3 contains 14 residues. Trimming at V came to 3 bases and at J to 9 bases, leaving 6 bases not matched to a gene. Germline CDR1 is SGHTA and CDR2 is FQGNSA. The chain's CDR3 is CASSLSGTSLEQFF. CDR3 nucleotides: TGTGCCAGCAGCTTGTCCGGGACTAGCCTTGAGCAGTTCTTC.